Shown below are 24 T cell receptor beta chains from a single sample sequenced in a study of blood T cells in healthy people across ages. Alongside a J-beta primer mix, a sample-barcoded 5' primer served in a second PCR lasting roughly 6 to 11 cycles. MiXCR was run by TCRdb on the 5' RACE reads, yielding one entry per CDR3 protein. The data contain around 940,000 distinct CDR3 sequences, 51% of them seen just once; the ten biggest clones take up about a fifth. Source material: blood. The source is an older woman in good health.

This clonotype was seen more than once but under ten times. V gene TRBV6-5 combines with J gene TRBJ1-5; 7 bases align to TRBD1. The CDR3 is made up of 13 amino acids. In germline, CDR1 is MNHEY, CDR2 SVGAGI. The V and J ends lost 8 bases and 6 bases, in that order; junction bases with no gene match: 7. The CDR3 loop reads CASCINRGQPQHF. For the CDR3, the DNA is TGTGCCAGCTGTATAAACAGGGGTCAGCCCCAGCATTTT.

This clonotype is a singleton in its sample. The CDR3 spells CARGREQFF. The CDR3 DNA follows: TGTGCCAGGGGGAGAGAGCAGTTCTTC. The chain carries TRBV9 and TRBJ2-1; D might be TRBD2 (5 bases). CDR3 length equals 9 residues. V was pared by 8 bases and J by 10 bases, with 7 bases between. CDR1 and CDR2 from the germline V gene are SGDLS and YYNGEE.

The V call is TRBV11-3, the J call TRBJ2-3; TRBD2 matches at 11 bases. This CDR3 region has 16 residues. Germline V gives CDR1 SGHNT, CDR2 YENEEA. V shed 0 bases and J 8 bases; nucleotides not matched to a gene: 7. The CDR3 sequence: CASSLDLAGGPVTQYF. The CDR3 nucleotides read TGTGCCAGCAGCTTAGATCTAGCGGGAGGTCCTGTTACGCAGTATTTT.

The V and J genes are TRBV28 and TRBJ2-5; D is undetermined. CDR3 length equals 14 residues. Germline loops: CDR1 MDHEN, CDR2 SYDVKM. Trimming took off 4 bases at V and 2 bases at J, with 11 bases between the two ends. The CDR3 nucleotides are TGTGCCAGCAGTTCGCAAATCACGCAAGAGACCCAGTACTTC. This encodes CASSSQITQETQYF.

This clonotype turned up a few times. The chain recombines TRBV12-3 or TRBV12-4 with TRBJ2-7, with D unresolved. The CDR3 loop spans 13 amino acids. The V gene lost 3 bases and the J gene lost 1 base, with 7 bases spanning the gap. CDR3 sequence reads: CASSLTLSYEQYF. The CDR3 DNA follows: TGTGCCAGCAGTTTGACCCTTTCCTACGAGCAGTACTTC.

The rearrangement links TRBV20-1 to TRBJ2-1; 8 bases line up with TRBD2. V shed 0 bases, J shed 6 bases, and the junction held 10 bases outside the gene matches. This CDR3 has 16 residues. The germline V gene has CDR1 DFQATT and CDR2 SNEGSKA (reference sequence). CDR3 protein: CSARDYRTSIPNEQFF. In DNA form, the CDR3 reads TGCAGTGCTAGAGATTACCGGACTAGCATCCCCAATGAGCAGTTCTTC.

The chain joins TRBV29-1 to TRBJ2-1; TRBD2 matches at 14 bases. Unmatched junction bases numbered 9, after V lost 3 bases and J lost 8 bases. Germline-derived CDR1 and CDR2 are SQVTM and ANQGSEA. CDR3 size: 16 residues. The CDR3 coding sequence is TGCAGCGTTGACGGTTTGACTAGCGGGAGGGGCTATGAGCAGTTCTTC. Its protein is CSVDGLTSGRGYEQFF.

V and J are TRBV5-5 and TRBJ1-2; D might be TRBD1 (6 bases). CDR3 length equals 16 residues. Trimming pared 3 bases from V and 1 base from J, leaving 16 bases between. Germline V gives CDR1 SGHKS, CDR2 YYEKEE (reference sequence). CDR3 in DNA: TGTGCCAGCAGCTGGAATTACAGGGAGTATAACTATGGCTACACCTTC. Protein product: CASSWNYREYNYGYTF.

This clonotype was seen more than once but under ten times. This chain uses TRBV7-2 with TRBJ2-5; 8 positions match TRBD1. Per germline, CDR1 SGHTA and CDR2 FQGNSA. The length of the CDR3 is 15 residues. Trimming cost V 11 bases and J 4 bases; bases outside gene matches: 15. CDR3 in amino acids: CASRTGSSGGETQYF. As DNA, the CDR3 is TGTGCCTCCCGGACAGGGTCTTCCGGTGGAGAGACCCAGTACTTC.

Only a few counts were recorded for this clonotype. The chain combines TRBV9 with TRBJ2-7, with a weak D call TRBD1 (6 bases). This CDR3 contains 15 residues. Germline lookup yields CDR1 SGDLS and CDR2 YYNGEE. V was clipped by 0 bases and J by 3 bases, with 13 bases between them. The CDR3 sequence is CASSVGAGAYYEQYF. CDR3 nucleotide sequence: TGTGCCAGCAGCGTAGGCGCAGGGGCCTACTACGAGCAGTACTTC.

V is TRBV20-1 and J is TRBJ2-3, with D unresolved. This CDR3 has 12 amino acids. Looked up from germline, CDR1 is DFQATT and CDR2 is SNEGSKA (reference sequence). CDR3 sequence: CSSVGWTDTQYF. The DNA for the CDR3 is TGCAGCTCCGTGGGGTGGACAGATACGCAGTATTTT.

The chain is built from TRBV15 and TRBJ2-7; 10 bases line up with TRBD2. With 3 bases clipped from V and 3 bases from J, the junction kept 5 bases outside the gene matches. The CDR3 is 15 amino acids. CDR1 and CDR2 (germline): LNHNV, YYDKDF (reference sequence). CDR3 nucleotides: TGTGCCACCAGCAGGACCGGGACTAGCGTCTACGAGCAGTACTTC. It is translated as CATSRTGTSVYEQYF.

V gene TRBV28 combines with J gene TRBJ1-4; a weak D match, TRBD1 (6 bases). V shed 2 bases and J shed 8 bases, with 21 bases lying between them. CDR1 is MDHEN and CDR2 is SYDVKM in the germline V gene. This CDR3 region has 17 residues. The CDR3 region is CASSLEWVGGGEEKLFF. As DNA, the CDR3 is TGTGCCAGCAGTTTAGAATGGGTAGGGGGGGGAGAAGAAAAACTGTTTTTT.

The chain has TRBV5-1 and TRBJ2-6; D uncertain. The V end was cut by 4 bases, the J end by 0 bases, with 11 bases between. Germline assignment: CDR1 SGHRS and CDR2 YFSETQ. CDR3 length equals 16 residues. The CDR3 loop reads CASSVDFLSGANVLTF. The CDR3, as DNA: TGCGCCAGCAGCGTAGACTTCCTCTCTGGGGCCAACGTCCTGACTTTC.

The chain is built from TRBV27 and TRBJ1-2, with D uncertain. V was trimmed by 4 bases and J by 7 bases, leaving 10 bases between them. In germline, CDR1 is MNHEY, CDR2 SMNVEV (reference sequence). The CDR3 sequence is 12 residues long. CDR3 protein: CASSSPPGGYTF. CDR3 bases: TGTGCCAGCAGTTCGCCCCCAGGTGGCTACACCTTC.

This clonotype was detected only a few times. The rearrangement joins TRBV12-3 or TRBV12-4 to TRBJ2-3; 10 positions agree with TRBD2. Trimming took 6 bases from V and 1 from J; bases not matched to a gene: 7. The CDR3 is made up of 16 amino acids. This chain's CDR3 is CASSPRTSGGTDTQYF. In DNA form, the CDR3 reads TGTGCCAGCAGCCCCAGGACTAGCGGAGGCACAGATACGCAGTATTTT.

This clonotype has a handful of counts. As DNA, the CDR3 is TGTGCCAGCAGTCCAAGACAGGGGTTGGTAGAGACCCAGTACTTC. Protein sequence: CASSPRQGLVETQYF. The chain combines TRBV7-2 with TRBJ2-5, with TRBD1 identical over 8 bases. This CDR3 contains 15 residues. The J segment lost 4 bases and the V segment lost 6 bases, leaving 10 bases of the junction unmatched. The germline V gene encodes CDR1 SGHTA and CDR2 FQGNSA.

Concerning this clonotype: A junction end diverges from the germline sequence, so it may reflect a read error. V usage is TRBV20-1 and J usage is TRBJ1-2; 7 bases line up with TRBD1. From germline, CDR1 is DFQATT and CDR2 SNEGSKA (reference sequence). This CDR3 has 14 residues. The CDR3 nucleotides read TGCAGCGCTAGAGTCAACAGGGGAAACTATGGCTACACCTTC. Amino acids: CSARVNRGNYGYTF.

The J gene is TRBJ2-5, the V gene TRBV28, with D unresolved. CDR1 MDHEN and CDR2 SYDVKM come from the germline V gene. The germline V and J ends were trimmed by 3 bases and 4 bases, with 9 bases remaining between them. The CDR3 contains 13 residues. In DNA form, the CDR3 reads TGTGCCAGCAGTTTCGGGCCAATAGAGACCCAGTACTTC. It specifies CASSFGPIETQYF.

CDR3 amino acids: CASSYPGLRIEISYNEQFF. CDR3 DNA: TGTGCCAGCAGTTACCCGGGACTACGAATTGAAATATCCTACAATGAGCAGTTCTTC. The rearrangement uses TRBV6-2 or TRBV6-3 and TRBJ2-1; 7 bases are a match to TRBD2. CDR3 length equals 19 residues. V gave up 2 bases and J gave up 1 base; unmatched junction bases: 14. The germline gives CDR1 MNHEY, CDR2 SVGEGT.

The rearrangement links TRBV29-1 to TRBJ1-1; 7 bases align to TRBD1. After removal of 7 bases from V and 1 base from J, the junction contained 6 bases not matched to a gene. Per germline, CDR1 SQVTM and CDR2 ANQGSEA. This CDR3 has 13 residues. This CDR3 reads CSATGTANTEAFF. The CDR3 coding sequence is TGCAGCGCGACCGGGACAGCGAACACTGAAGCTTTCTTT.

Regarding this clonotype: An end of the junction differs from the germline gene, which may be a read error. V is TRBV10-3 and J is TRBJ2-7; weak D call: TRBD2 (6 bases). Germline CDR1 reads ENHRY; CDR2 reads SYGVKD. The CDR3 contains 16 residues. The CDR3 region is CAISEHRLVGEYEQYF. As DNA, the CDR3 is TGCGCCATCAGTGAGCATCGACTAGTGGGAGAGTACGAGCAGTACTTC.

The chain carries TRBV6-2 or TRBV6-3 and TRBJ2-4, with 7 bases lining up with TRBD1. The J call may be wrong; the DNA end is better matched by TRBJ2-5. Per germline, CDR1 MNHEY and CDR2 SVGEGT. The CDR3 totals 11 residues. The DNA of the CDR3 is TGTGCCAGCGTGGGACAGTTGACCCAGTACTTC. It is translated as CASVGQLTQYF.

The chain joins TRBV20-1 to TRBJ1-4; D is unresolved. V lost 6 bases, J lost 0 bases, and 8 bases lay in between. The CDR3 contains 13 residues. The germline V gene encodes CDR1 DFQATT and CDR2 SNEGSKA (reference sequence). The DNA of the CDR3 is TGCAGTGCACCACAGTCAACTAATGAAAAACTGTTTTTT. Protein product: CSAPQSTNEKLFF.